Sequencing of this T cell receptor beta chain was carried out in a study of T cell changes during pregnancy in multiple sclerosis. Here immunoSEQ multiplex PCR was the method, and the copy in TCRdb shows in-frame clones only, minus some. The table shows some 56,000 clones, with roughly nine tenths occurring only once. Sequenced here: peripheral blood, sampled in the third trimester of pregnancy. The TCR was taken from a female donor in good health, enrolled as a control in a pregnancy study.

The CDR3 sequence is CASSQDMISGGYFNPAAEQFF. DNA of the CDR3: TGCGCCAGCAGCCAAGACATGATTAGCGGGGGCTACTTTAACCCCGCTGCAGAGCAGTTCTTC. The chain carries TRBV4-3 and TRBJ2-1; 9 bases line up with TRBD2. Trimming cost V 0 bases and J 10 bases; bases outside gene matches: 25. The CDR3 is 21 residues long. Germline-derived CDR1 and CDR2 are LGHNA and YSLEER.